This is a list of T cell receptor beta chains from one sample in a study of T cells in Graves' hyperthyroidism and ophthalmopathy. TCRdb used MiXCR to reprocess the multiplex PCR reads, holding one entry per CDR3 protein. The table has about 300,000 distinct CDR3 sequences, roughly a fifth seen once. Sequenced: blood. The receptors were gathered from a man in his fifties or sixties with Graves' ophthalmopathy. CDR3s include the opening cysteine and the closing phenylalanine or tryptophan. The D gene is left open where the match is weak. Some rows mark clone size as missing; the rest say once, few, many or name a class of expanded clone.

TRBV6-1	TRBD1	many	TRBJ2-7	CASSVRGIHEQYF	TGTGCCAGCAGTGTCAGGGGGATCCACGAGCAGTACTTC
TRBV5-1	.	.	TRBJ2-5	CASSRAGEGSLETQYF	TGCGCCAGCAGCCGGGCCGGGGAAGGGAGTTTGGAGACCCAGTACTTC
TRBV13	.	many	TRBJ1-2	CASSDRSYGYTF	TGTGCCAGCAGTGACAGGAGCTATGGCTACACCTTC
TRBV20-1	TRBD2	many	TRBJ2-1	CSAREGGGSLYNEQFF	TGCAGTGCTAGAGAGGGTGGCGGGAGTCTTTACAATGAGCAGTTCTTC
TRBV10-3	.	many	TRBJ2-7	CAISELAGSGEQYF	TGTGCCATCAGTGAGCTGGCAGGGAGCGGCGAGCAGTACTTC
TRBV27	.	.	TRBJ2-7	CASSLRAPYEQYF	TGTGCCAGCAGTTTAAGGGCGCCCTACGAGCAGTACTTC
TRBV11-2	TRBD1	.	TRBJ2-3	CASSLIRGQGEVDTQYF	TGTGCCAGCAGCTTGATCAGGGGACAGGGGGAGGTAGATACGCAGTATTTT
TRBV4-1	TRBD2	many	TRBJ2-7	CASSQVGAGALEQYF	TGCGCCAGCAGCCAAGTCGGAGCGGGAGCCCTCGAGCAGTACTTC
TRBV19	TRBD1	.	TRBJ2-3	CASSMGQGGSERASTDTQYF	TGTGCCAGTAGTATGGGACAGGGGGGATCGGAGCGGGCTAGCACAGATACGCAGTATTTT
TRBV28	.	.	TRBJ1-2	CASSSVGYGYTF	TGTGCCAGCAGTTCCGTAGGCTATGGCTACACCTTC
TRBV19	TRBD2	.	TRBJ2-2	CASSTGLAGYTGELFF	TGTGCCAGTAGTACCGGACTAGCGGGCTACACCGGGGAGCTGTTTTTT
TRBV6-1	.	few	TRBJ1-3	CASLLGNTIYF	TGTGCCAGCCTCTTAGGAAACACCATATATTTT
TRBV7-2	TRBD1	many	TRBJ2-7	CASSLMRQGSYEQYF	TGTGCCAGCAGCTTAATGAGACAGGGTTCCTACGAGCAGTACTTC
TRBV27	.	few	TRBJ1-6	CASSFRARSGSPLHF	TGTGCCAGCAGTTTTCGGGCCCGGAGTGGATCACCCCTCCACTTT
TRBV6-1	TRBD1	.	TRBJ1-3	CASSSYTYGTGSSGNTIYF	TGTGCCAGCAGTTCCTACACGTACGGGACAGGAAGCTCTGGAAACACCATATATTTT
TRBV20-1	TRBD1	many	TRBJ2-7	CSASTDRGSPQYF	TGCAGTGCTAGCACGGACAGGGGGTCACCGCAGTACTTC
TRBV20-1	.	few	TRBJ2-1	CSQDSRTGGGNEQFF	TGCAGTCAGGACTCCCGGACAGGCGGGGGCAATGAGCAGTTCTTC
TRBV6-1	.	.	TRBJ1-2	CATQRDYGYTF	TGTGCCACCCAAAGGGACTATGGCTACACCTTC
TRBV28	TRBD1	many	TRBJ1-5	CASTWGTGVNQPQHF	TGTGCCAGCACCTGGGGGACAGGGGTCAATCAGCCCCAGCATTTT
TRBV4-1	.	few	TRBJ1-1	CASSQSGERVMNTEAFF	TGCGCCAGCAGCCAATCTGGGGAAAGGGTCATGAACACTGAAGCTTTCTTT
TRBV6-5	TRBD1	once	TRBJ1-5	CASSSFGQGGQPQHF	TGTGCCAGCAGTTCTTTTGGACAGGGTGGGCAGCCCCAGCATTTT
TRBV19	.	few	TRBJ1-2	CASSIRGNGYTF	TGTGCCAGTAGTATAAGGGGGAATGGCTACACCTTC
TRBV5-1	TRBD1	.	TRBJ1-1	CASSVGQGHTEAFF	TGCGCCAGCAGCGTGGGACAGGGGCACACTGAAGCTTTCTTT
TRBV5-1	.	many	TRBJ1-1	CASSLDGKGGTEAFF	TGCGCCAGCAGCTTGGATGGGAAAGGTGGCACTGAAGCTTTCTTT
TRBV27	.	.	TRBJ1-6	CASSLADLAGSPLHF	TGTGCCAGCAGTTTAGCCGACTTGGCGGGTTCACCCCTCCACTTT
TRBV30	.	.	TRBJ1-2	CAWSVRYRRSNYGYTF	TGTGCCTGGAGTGTACGGTACAGAAGAAGCAACTATGGCTACACCTTC
TRBV3-1	.	.	TRBJ2-7	CASSQKGGGVQYF	TGTGCCAGCAGCCAAAAAGGCGGCGGGGTGCAGTACTTC
TRBV3-1	.	many	TRBJ1-2	CASSQGWSYTF	TGTGCCAGCAGCCAGGGGTGGAGCTACACCTTC
TRBV12-3/TRBV12-4	TRBD2	many	TRBJ2-3	CASSEGLAGAWDTQYF	TGTGCCAGCAGCGAGGGACTAGCGGGAGCGTGGGATACGCAGTATTTT
TRBV5-1	TRBD1	few	TRBJ2-7	CASSPRGTGLGEQYF	TGCGCCAGCAGCCCTCGAGGGACAGGGCTAGGCGAGCAGTACTTC
TRBV5-5	.	.	TRBJ1-1	CASSLGGAMVEAEAFF	TGTGCCAGCAGCTTGGGGGGGGCGATGGTGGAGGCTGAAGCTTTCTTT
TRBV9	TRBD1	.	TRBJ1-4	CASSASYRQGGRLEKLFF	TGTGCCAGCAGCGCTTCTTACCGACAGGGGGGTCGACTTGAAAAACTGTTTTTT
TRBV20-1	TRBD1	many	TRBJ2-7	CSANGQGDAYEQYF	TGCAGTGCTAATGGACAGGGTGATGCCTACGAGCAGTACTTC
TRBV6-1	TRBD2	many	TRBJ2-7	CASSEARSSGSPSSYEQYF	TGTGCCAGCAGTGAAGCCCGGAGTAGCGGGAGCCCTAGCTCCTACGAGCAGTACTTC
TRBV6-1	TRBD2	many	TRBJ2-3	CASSQKRGSGRADTQYF	TGTGCCAGCAGCCAAAAGCGGGGTAGCGGGAGGGCAGATACGCAGTATTTT
TRBV6-2/TRBV6-3	.	.	TRBJ2-3	CASSPAGPTDTQYF	TGTGCCAGCTCTCCGGCGGGGCCCACAGATACGCAGTATTTT
TRBV19	TRBD1	few	TRBJ2-1	CASSSRDRGDEQFF	TGTGCCAGTAGTAGCCGGGACAGGGGCGATGAGCAGTTCTTC